This T cell receptor (beta chain) appears in the sequencing data of a study of immune cell composition in non-small cell lung cancer. Study observations and caveats: Adenocarcinomas with higher top tumour-associated clone frequency had more reactive TILs. Lung adenocarcinomas had lower top 10 clone scores and clonality than squamous tumours. It was not proven that tumour-reactive clones equal dominant tumour-associated clones.

Measured with immunoSEQ multiplex PCR; TCRdb has only the in-frame clones, and not every one. The sample records 1,000 to 1,500 clones, approximately 79% being singletons. This clone appeared once. What it recognizes is unknown. Template was genomic DNA from frozen, unsorted single-cell suspensions. Germline values: CDR1 SNHLY, CDR2 FYNNEI. The CDR3 is made up of 16 amino acids. V dropped 3 bases and J dropped 2 bases, with 15 bases sitting between them. The sequence was obtained from a human donor with non-small cell lung cancer. The specimen was lung tumor tissue. V gene TRBV2 combines with J gene TRBJ2-3, with D hard to call. The CDR3 is CASSEVAHHLTDTQYF. Written as DNA, the CDR3 is TGTGCCAGCAGTGAGGTAGCTCATCATCTCACAGATACGCAGTATTTT.